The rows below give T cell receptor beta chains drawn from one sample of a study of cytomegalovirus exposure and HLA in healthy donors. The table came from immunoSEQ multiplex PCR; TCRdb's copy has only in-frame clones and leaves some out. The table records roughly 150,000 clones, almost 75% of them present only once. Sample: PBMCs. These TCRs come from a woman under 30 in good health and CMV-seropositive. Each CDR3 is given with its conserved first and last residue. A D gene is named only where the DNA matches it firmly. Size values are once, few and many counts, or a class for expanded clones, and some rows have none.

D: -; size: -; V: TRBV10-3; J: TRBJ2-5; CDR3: CAIMGLQQETQYF; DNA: TGTGCCATCATGGGACTCCAGCAAGAGACCCAGTACTTC
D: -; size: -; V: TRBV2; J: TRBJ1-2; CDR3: CASRITGIDGYTF; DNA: TGTGCCAGCAGGATAACGGGTATTGATGGCTACACCTTC
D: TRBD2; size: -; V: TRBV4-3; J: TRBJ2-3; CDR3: CASSQDRGGDTDTQYF; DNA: TGCGCCAGCAGCCAAGATCGGGGGGGGGACACAGATACGCAGTATTTT
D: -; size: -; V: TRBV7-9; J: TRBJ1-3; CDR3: CASRPGDRSSGNTIYF; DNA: TGTGCCAGCAGACCAGGGGATCGGAGCTCTGGAAACACCATATATTTT
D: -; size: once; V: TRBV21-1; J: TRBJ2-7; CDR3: CASSKHRLAAYEQYF; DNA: TGTGCCAGCAGCAAACATCGACTAGCCGCCTACGAGCAGTACTTC
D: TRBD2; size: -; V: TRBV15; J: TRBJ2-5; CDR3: CATTEQLAGGQETQYF; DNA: TGTGCCACCACAGAACAGCTAGCGGGGGGTCAAGAGACCCAGTACTTC
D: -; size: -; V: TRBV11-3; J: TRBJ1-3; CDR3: CASSLSRGGNTIYF; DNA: TGTGCCAGCAGCTTATCCAGGGGTGGAAACACCATATATTTT
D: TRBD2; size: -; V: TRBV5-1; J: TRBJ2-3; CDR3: CASSYRTRGGADTQYF; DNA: TGCGCCAGCAGCTATCGTACCCGCGGGGGAGCAGATACGCAGTATTTT
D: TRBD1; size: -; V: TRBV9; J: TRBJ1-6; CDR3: CASSAGTGGSYNSPLHF; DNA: TGTGCCAGCAGCGCTGGGACAGGGGGCTCCTATAATTCACCCCTCCACTTT
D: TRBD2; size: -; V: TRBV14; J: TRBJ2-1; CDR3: CASSQDSFSGGNEQFF; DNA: TGTGCCAGCAGCCAAGATTCGTTTTCGGGGGGAAATGAGCAGTTCTTC
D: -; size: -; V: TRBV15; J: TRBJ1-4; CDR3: CATSRDLATNEKLFF; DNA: TGTGCCACCAGCAGAGACCTCGCAACTAATGAAAAACTGTTTTTT
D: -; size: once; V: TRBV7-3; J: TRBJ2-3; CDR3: CASSYQTGADTQYF; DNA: TGTGCCAGCAGCTACCAGACAGGCGCAGATACGCAGTATTTT
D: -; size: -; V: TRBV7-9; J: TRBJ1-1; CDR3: CSSSFGLNTEAFF; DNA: TGTTCCAGCAGCTTTGGCCTGAACACTGAAGCTTTCTTT
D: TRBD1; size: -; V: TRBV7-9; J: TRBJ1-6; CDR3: CASSGGQGNSSPLHF; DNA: TGTGCCAGCAGCGGGGGACAGGGGAATAGTTCACCCCTCCACTTT
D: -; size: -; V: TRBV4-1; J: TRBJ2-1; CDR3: CASSRAGQTDNEQFF; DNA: TGCGCCAGCAGCCGCGCCGGACAGACAGACAATGAGCAGTTCTTC
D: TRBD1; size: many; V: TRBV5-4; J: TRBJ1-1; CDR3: CASSYHRGLGTEAFF; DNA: TGTGCCAGCAGCTACCATAGGGGGCTGGGCACTGAAGCTTTCTTT
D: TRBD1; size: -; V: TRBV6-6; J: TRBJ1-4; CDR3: CASRPKTGFSEKLFF; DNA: TGTGCCAGCAGACCAAAGACAGGGTTTAGTGAAAAACTGTTTTTT
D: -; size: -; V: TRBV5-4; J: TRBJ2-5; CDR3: CASSLDRVEQYF; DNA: TGTGCCAGCAGCTTGGACAGGGTTGAGCAGTACTTC
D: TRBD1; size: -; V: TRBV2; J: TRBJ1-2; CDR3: CASGTDRYGYTF; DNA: TGTGCCAGCGGGACAGACCGCTATGGCTACACCTTC
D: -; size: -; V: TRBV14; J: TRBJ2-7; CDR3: CASSSDTTPTYEQYF; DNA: TGTGCCAGCAGCTCCGACACCACCCCTACTTACGAGCAGTACTTC
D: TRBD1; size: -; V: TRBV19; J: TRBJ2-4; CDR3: CASSIRDRGTGRMAKNIQYF; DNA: TGTGCCAGTAGTATTAGGGACAGGGGAACTGGAAGAATGGCCAAAAACATTCAGTACTTC
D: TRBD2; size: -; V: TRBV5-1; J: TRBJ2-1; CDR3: CASSLELAGANEQFF; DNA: TGCGCCAGCAGCTTGGAACTAGCGGGGGCCAATGAGCAGTTCTTC
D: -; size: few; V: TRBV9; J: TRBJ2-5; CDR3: CASSARIQPGETQYF; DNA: TGTGCCAGCAGCGCCCGGATCCAGCCAGGGGAGACCCAGTACTTC
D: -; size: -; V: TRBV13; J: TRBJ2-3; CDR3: CASSSGGALDTQYF; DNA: TGTGCCAGCAGCTCGGGGGGCGCGTTGGATACGCAGTATTTT
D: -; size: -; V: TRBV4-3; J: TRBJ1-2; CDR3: CASSSRTTGGYGYTF; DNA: TGCGCCAGCAGCTCCCGGACAACGGGCGGCTATGGCTACACCTTC
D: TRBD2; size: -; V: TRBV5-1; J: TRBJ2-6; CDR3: CASSFSSGGASGANVLTF; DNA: TGCGCCAGCAGCTTCTCTAGCGGGGGGGCCTCGGGGGCCAACGTCCTGACTTTC
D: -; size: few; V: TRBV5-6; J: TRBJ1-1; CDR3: CASSLPGFNTEAFF; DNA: TGTGCCAGCAGCTTACCGGGATTTAACACTGAAGCTTTCTTT
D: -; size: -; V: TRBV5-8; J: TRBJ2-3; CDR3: CASSLWGELGGRDTQYF; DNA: TGTGCCAGCAGCTTGTGGGGGGAACTAGGAGGCCGAGATACGCAGTATTTT
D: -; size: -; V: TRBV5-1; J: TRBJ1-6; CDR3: CASSLAHRQGTTSPLHF; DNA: TGCGCCAGCAGCTTGGCCCATCGGCAGGGGACTACTTCACCCCTCCACTTT
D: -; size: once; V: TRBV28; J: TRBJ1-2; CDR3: CASNRGVGYGYTF; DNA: TGTGCCAGCAACCGGGGGGTGGGCTATGGCTACACCTTC
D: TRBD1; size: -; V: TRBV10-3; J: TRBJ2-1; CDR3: CAISALTGQPYNEQFF; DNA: TGTGCCATCAGTGCCCTTACGGGACAGCCTTACAATGAGCAGTTCTTC
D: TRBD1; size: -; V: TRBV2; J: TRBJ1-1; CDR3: CAARGQGTEAFF; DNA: TGTGCAGCGAGGGGACAGGGCACTGAAGCTTTCTTT
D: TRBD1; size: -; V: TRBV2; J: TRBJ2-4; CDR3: CASRGLTGAKNIQYF; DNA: TGTGCCAGCCGAGGGCTGACAGGGGCCAAAAACATTCAGTACTTC
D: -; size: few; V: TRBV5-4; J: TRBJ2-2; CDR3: CASSKAGARTTGELFF; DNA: TGTGCCAGCAGCAAGGCAGGGGCCCGAACCACCGGGGAGCTGTTTTTT
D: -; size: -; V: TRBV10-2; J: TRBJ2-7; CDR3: CASSPGQVYEQYF; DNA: TGCGCCAGCAGTCCGGGACAAGTCTACGAGCAGTACTTC
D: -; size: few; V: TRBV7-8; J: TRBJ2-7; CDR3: CASSLVPGYEQYF; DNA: TGTGCCAGCAGCTTAGTCCCGGGCTACGAGCAGTACTTC
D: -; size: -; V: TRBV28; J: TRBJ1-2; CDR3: CASRSRQPQHGYTF; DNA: TGTGCCAGCAGAAGTAGACAGCCCCAGCATGGCTACACCTTC
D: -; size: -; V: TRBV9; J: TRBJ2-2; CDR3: CASSVAAENTGELFF; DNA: TGTGCCAGCAGCGTAGCAGCGGAAAACACCGGGGAGCTGTTTTTT
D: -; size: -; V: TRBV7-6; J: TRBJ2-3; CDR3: CASSIGRPGSAAFAQYF; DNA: TGTGCCAGCAGCATTGGCCGGCCCGGGTCTGCGGCCTTTGCGCAGTATTTT
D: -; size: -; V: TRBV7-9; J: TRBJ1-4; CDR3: CASGWGSATNEKLFF; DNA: TGTGCCAGCGGATGGGGCAGTGCAACTAATGAAAAACTGTTTTTT
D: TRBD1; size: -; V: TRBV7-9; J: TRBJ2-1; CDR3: CASSRRDRSLSSYNEQFF; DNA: TGTGCCAGCAGCCGCCGGGACAGGAGTCTCAGTTCCTACAATGAGCAGTTCTTC
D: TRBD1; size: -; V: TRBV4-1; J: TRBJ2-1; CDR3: CASSHLDRGSYNEQFF; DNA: TGCGCCAGCAGCCATCTAGACAGGGGCTCCTACAATGAGCAGTTCTTC
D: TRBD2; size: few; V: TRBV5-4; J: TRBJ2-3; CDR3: CASSQLAGIDTQYF; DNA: TGTGCCAGCAGCCAACTAGCGGGGATAGATACGCAGTATTTT
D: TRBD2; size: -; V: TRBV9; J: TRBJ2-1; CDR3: CASSERGGSTYNEQFF; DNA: TGTGCCAGCAGCGAACGCGGGGGGTCTACCTACAATGAGCAGTTCTTC
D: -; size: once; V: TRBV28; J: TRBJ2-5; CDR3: CASSLWKGGETQYF; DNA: TGTGCCAGCAGTTTATGGAAGGGCGGGGAGACCCAGTACTTC
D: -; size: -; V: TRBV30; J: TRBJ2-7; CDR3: CAWSASEVDEQYF; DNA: TGTGCCTGGAGCGCCTCGGAGGTCGACGAGCAGTACTTC
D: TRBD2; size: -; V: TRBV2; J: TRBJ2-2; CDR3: CASTRLAGNTGELFF; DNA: TGTGCCAGCACCAGACTAGCGGGGAACACCGGGGAGCTGTTTTTT
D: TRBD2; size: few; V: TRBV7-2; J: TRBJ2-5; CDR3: CASSLQGLAGGQETQYF; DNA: TGTGCCAGCAGCTTACAAGGACTAGCGGGGGGGCAGGAGACCCAGTACTTC
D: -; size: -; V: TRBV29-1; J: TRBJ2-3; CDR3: CSGNSDLGTDTQYF; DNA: TGCAGCGGGAACTCGGACTTAGGCACAGATACGCAGTATTTT
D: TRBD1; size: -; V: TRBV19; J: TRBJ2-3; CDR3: CASSARDREALHPADTQYF; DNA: TGTGCCAGTAGTGCACGGGACAGAGAGGCTCTTCACCCCGCAGATACGCAGTATTTT
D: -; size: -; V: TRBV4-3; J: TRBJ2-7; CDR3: CASSPSMGARYEQYF; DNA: TGCGCCAGCAGTCCCTCGATGGGGGCTCGGTACGAGCAGTACTTC